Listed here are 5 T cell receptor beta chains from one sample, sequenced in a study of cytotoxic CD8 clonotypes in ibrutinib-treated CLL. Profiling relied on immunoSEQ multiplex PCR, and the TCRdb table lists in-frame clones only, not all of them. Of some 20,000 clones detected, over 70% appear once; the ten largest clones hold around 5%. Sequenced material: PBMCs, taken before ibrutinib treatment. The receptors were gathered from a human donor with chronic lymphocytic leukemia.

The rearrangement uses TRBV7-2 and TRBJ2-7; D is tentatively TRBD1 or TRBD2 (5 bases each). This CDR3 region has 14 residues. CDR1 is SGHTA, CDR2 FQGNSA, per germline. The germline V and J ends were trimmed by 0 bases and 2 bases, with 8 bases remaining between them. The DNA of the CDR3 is TGTGCCAGCAGCTTAGCGGGGGAGACCTACGAGCAGTACTTC. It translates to CASSLAGETYEQYF.

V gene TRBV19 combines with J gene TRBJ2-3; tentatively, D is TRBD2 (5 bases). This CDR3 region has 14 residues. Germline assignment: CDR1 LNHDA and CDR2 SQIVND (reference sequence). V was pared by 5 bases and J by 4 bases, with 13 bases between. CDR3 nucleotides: TGTGCCAGTAGTTTCCCGAGGGTCGCAGATACGCAGTATTTT. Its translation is CASSFPRVADTQYF.

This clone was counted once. CDR3 coding DNA: TGTGCCAGCAGCTTGGAGCACCCTAATGAAAAACTGTTTTTT. It yields the protein CASSLEHPNEKLFF. The chain recombines TRBV5-5 with TRBJ1-4, with D unresolved. V dropped 0 bases and J dropped 3 bases, with 6 bases sitting between them. The CDR3 has 14 residues. Germline V gene lookup returns CDR1 SGHKS and CDR2 YYEKEE (reference sequence).

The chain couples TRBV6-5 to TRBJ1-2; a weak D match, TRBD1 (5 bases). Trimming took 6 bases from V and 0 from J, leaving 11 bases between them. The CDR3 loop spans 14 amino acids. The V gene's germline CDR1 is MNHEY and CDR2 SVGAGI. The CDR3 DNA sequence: TGTGCCAGCAGGGGAGACAGCACTAACTATGGCTACACCTTC. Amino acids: CASRGDSTNYGYTF.

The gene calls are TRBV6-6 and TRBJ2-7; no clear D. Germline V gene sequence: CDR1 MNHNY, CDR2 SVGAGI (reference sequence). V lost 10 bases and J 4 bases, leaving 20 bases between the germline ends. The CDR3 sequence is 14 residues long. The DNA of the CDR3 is TGTGCCACCAAAAGGGTGGACCTACCTTACGAGCAGTACTTC. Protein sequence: CATKRVDLPYEQYF.